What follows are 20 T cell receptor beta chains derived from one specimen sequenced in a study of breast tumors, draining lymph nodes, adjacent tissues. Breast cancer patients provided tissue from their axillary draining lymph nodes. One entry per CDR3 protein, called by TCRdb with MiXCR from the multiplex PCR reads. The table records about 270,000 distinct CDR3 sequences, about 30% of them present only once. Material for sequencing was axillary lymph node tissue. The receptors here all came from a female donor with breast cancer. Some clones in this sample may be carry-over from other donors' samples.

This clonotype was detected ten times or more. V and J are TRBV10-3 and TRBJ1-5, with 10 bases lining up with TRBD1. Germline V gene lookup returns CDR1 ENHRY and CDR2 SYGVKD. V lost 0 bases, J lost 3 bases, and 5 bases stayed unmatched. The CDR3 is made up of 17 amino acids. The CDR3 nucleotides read TGTGCCATCAGTGAGTCCGGGACAGGGGCTTACAATCAGCCCCAGCATTTT. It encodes CAISESGTGAYNQPQHF.

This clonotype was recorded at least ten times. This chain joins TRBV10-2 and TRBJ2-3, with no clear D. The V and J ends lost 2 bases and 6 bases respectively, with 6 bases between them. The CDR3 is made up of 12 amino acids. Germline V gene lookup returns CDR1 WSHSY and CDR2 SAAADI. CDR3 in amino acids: CASSEGFDTQYF. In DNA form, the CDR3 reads TGCGCCAGCAGTGAGGGGTTCGATACGCAGTATTTT.

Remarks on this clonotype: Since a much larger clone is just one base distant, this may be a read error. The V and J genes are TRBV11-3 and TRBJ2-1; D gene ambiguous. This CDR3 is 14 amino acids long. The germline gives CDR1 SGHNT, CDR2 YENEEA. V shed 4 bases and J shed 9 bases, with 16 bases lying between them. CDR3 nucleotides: TGTGCCAGCAGCTGGAGACATTTTGATACTGAGCAGTTCTTC. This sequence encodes CASSWRHFDTEQFF.

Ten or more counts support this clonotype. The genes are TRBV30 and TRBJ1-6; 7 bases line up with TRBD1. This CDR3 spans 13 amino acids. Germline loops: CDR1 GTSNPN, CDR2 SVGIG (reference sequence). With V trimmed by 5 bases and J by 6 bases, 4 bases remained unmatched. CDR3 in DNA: TGTGCCTGGGCCGGGACAGCTAATTCACCCCTCCACTTT. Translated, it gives CAWAGTANSPLHF.

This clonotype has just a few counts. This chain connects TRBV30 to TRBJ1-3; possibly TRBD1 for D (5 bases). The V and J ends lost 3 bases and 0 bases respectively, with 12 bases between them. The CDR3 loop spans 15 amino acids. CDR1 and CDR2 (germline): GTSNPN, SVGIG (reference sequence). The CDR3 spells CAWRVKGLSGNTIYF. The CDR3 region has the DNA TGTGCCTGGAGGGTGAAGGGACTCTCTGGAAACACCATATATTTT.

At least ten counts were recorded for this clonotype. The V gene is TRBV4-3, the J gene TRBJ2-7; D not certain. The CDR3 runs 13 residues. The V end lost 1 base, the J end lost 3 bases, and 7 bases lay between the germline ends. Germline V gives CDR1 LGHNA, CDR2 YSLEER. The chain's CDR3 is CASSQGLVYEQYF. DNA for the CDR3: TGCGCCAGCAGCCAAGGGCTAGTCTACGAGCAGTACTTC.

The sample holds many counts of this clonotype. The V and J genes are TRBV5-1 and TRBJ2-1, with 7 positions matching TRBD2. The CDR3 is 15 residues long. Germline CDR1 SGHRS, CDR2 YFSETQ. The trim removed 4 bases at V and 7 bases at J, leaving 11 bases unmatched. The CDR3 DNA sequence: TGCGCCAGCAGCCTCGGACTAGAGGAGAGGAATGAGCAGTTCTTC. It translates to CASSLGLEERNEQFF.

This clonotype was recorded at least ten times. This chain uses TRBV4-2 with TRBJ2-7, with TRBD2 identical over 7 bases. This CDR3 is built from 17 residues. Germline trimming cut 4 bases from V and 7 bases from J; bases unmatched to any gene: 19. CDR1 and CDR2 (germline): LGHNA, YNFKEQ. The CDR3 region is CASSLSIAGPGPREQYF. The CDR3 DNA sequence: TGTGCCAGCAGCCTTTCAATAGCGGGCCCCGGACCAAGAGAGCAGTACTTC.

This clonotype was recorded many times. The chain's CDR3 is CASSHVTGNSYNEQFF. The CDR3 bases are TGTGCCAGCAGCCACGTGACAGGGAATTCCTACAATGAGCAGTTCTTC. The chain employs TRBV4-2 and TRBJ2-1; the match to TRBD1 covers 7 bases. This CDR3 has 16 residues. CDR1 is LGHNA and CDR2 is YNFKEQ in the germline V gene. The V segment lost 3 bases and the J segment 1 base; nucleotides outside the gene matches: 6.

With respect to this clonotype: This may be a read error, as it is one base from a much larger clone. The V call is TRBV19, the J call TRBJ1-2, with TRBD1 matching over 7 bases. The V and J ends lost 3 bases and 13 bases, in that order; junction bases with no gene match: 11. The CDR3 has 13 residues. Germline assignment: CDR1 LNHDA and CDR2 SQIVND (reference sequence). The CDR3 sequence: CASSILRTGSITF. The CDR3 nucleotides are TGTGCCAGTAGTATTTTGAGGACAGGCTCTATCACCTTC. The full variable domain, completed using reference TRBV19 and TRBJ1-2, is DGGITQSPKYLFRKEGQNVTLSCEQNLNHDAMYWYRQDPGQGLRLIYYSQIVNDFQKGDIAEGYSVSREKKESFPLTVTSAQKNPTAFYLCASSILRTGSITFGSGTRLTVV.

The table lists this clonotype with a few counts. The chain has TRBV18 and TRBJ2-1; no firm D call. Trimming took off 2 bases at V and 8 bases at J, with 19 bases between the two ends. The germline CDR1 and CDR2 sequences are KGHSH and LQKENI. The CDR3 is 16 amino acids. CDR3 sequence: CASSPWSPGPTDEQFF. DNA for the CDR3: TGTGCCAGCTCACCATGGTCGCCAGGACCCACCGATGAGCAGTTCTTC.

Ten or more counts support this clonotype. The CDR3, as DNA: TGTGCCACCAGCAGAGTTCGCGGGGACTTGGATACGCAGTATTTT. This gives the protein CATSRVRGDLDTQYF. This rearrangement joins TRBV15 to TRBJ2-3; the D gene is possibly TRBD2 (6 bases). The CDR3 length is 15 residues. Germline loops: CDR1 LNHNV, CDR2 YYDKDF (reference sequence). Trimming removed 1 base at V and 6 bases at J, with 14 bases between.

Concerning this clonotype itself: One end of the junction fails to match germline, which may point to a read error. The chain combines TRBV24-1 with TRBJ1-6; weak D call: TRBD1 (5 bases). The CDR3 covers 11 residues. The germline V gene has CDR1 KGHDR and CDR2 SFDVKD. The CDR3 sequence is CATSDSGRSRF. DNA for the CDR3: TGTGCCACCAGTGATTCGGGACGCTCTCGCTTT.

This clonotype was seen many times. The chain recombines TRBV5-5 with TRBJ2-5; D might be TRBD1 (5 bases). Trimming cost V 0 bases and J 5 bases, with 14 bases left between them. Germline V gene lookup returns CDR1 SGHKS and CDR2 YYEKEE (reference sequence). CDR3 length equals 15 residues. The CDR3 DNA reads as TGTGCCAGCAGCTTGGGCGCTAGGGGTGGGGAGACCCAGTACTTC. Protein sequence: CASSLGARGGETQYF. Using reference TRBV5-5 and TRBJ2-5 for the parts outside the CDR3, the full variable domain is DAGVTQSPTHLIKTRGQQVTLRCSPISGHKSVSWYQQVLGQGPQFIFQYYEKEERGRGNFPDRFSARQFPNYSSELNVNALLLGDSALYLCASSLGARGGETQYFGPGTRLLVL.

The CDR3 spells CAINTGINSPLHF. The DNA of the CDR3 is TGTGCCATAAATACAGGCATTAATTCACCCCTCCACTTT. V is TRBV10-3 and J is TRBJ1-6; TRBD1 might be the D (5 bases). This CDR3 has 13 residues. In germline, CDR1 is ENHRY, CDR2 SYGVKD. The V gene lost 9 bases and the J gene lost 6 bases, with 12 bases spanning the gap.

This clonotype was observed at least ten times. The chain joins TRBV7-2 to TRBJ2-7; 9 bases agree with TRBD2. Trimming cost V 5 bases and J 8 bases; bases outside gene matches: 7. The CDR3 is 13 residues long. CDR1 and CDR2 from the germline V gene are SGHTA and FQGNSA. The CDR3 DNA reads TGTGCCAGCAGCCCGCGGGGGGGAAGGAAGCAGTACTTC. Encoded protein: CASSPRGGRKQYF.

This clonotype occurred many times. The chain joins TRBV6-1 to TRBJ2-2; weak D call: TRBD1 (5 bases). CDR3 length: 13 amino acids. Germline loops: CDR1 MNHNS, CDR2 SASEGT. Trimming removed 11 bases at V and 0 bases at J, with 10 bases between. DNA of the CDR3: TGTGCCTCGGCACAGGCGAACACCGGGGAGCTGTTTTTT. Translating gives CASAQANTGELFF.

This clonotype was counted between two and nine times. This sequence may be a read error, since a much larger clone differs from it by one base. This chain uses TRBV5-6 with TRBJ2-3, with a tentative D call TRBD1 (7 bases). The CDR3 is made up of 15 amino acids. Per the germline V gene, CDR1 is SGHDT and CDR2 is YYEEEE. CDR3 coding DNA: TGTGCCAGCAGCTTACAGGGGAGGAACACAGATACGCGGTATTTT. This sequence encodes CASSLQGRNTDTRYF.

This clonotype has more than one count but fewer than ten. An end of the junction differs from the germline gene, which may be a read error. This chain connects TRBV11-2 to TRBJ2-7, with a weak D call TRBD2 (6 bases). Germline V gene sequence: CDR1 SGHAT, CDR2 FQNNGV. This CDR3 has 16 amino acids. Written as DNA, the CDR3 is TGTGCCAGCAGCTCCCTGTCGGCGGGAACGACCTACGAGCAGTGCTTC. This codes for CASSSLSAGTTYEQCF.

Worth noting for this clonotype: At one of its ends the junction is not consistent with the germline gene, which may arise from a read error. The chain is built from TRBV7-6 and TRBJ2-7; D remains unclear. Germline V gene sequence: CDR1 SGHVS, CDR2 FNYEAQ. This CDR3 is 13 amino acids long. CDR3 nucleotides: TGTGCCGGCAGCCCCGACGAGTCCTACGAGCAGTACTTC. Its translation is CAGSPDESYEQYF.